One and the same sample provided the 27 T cell receptor beta chains below, sequenced in a study of blood T cell repertoires in COVID-19. Profiling relied on immunoSEQ multiplex PCR, and the TCRdb table lists in-frame clones only, not all of them. In the table there are hundreds of thousands of clones, 70% to 90% of which are singletons. Source material: PBMCs or T cells enriched from blood (not recorded which). These receptors originate from a woman in her thirties or forties with acute COVID-19.

The chain has TRBV7-9 and TRBJ1-5, with a weak D call TRBD1 (6 bases). Looked up from germline, CDR1 is SEHNR and CDR2 is FQNEAQ (reference sequence). V shed 5 bases and J shed 0 bases, with 8 bases lying between them. The CDR3 extends over 14 amino acids. The CDR3 is CASSIQGSNQPQHF. The CDR3 DNA reads TGTGCCAGCAGCATACAGGGTAGCAATCAGCCCCAGCATTTT.

This sequence joins TRBV9 and TRBJ2-5; 11 bases are shared with TRBD2. The CDR3 extends over 15 amino acids. CDR1 SGDLS and CDR2 YYNGEE come from the germline V gene. V shed 3 bases and J 0 bases; nucleotides not matched to a gene: 1. In nucleotides, the CDR3 is TGTGCCAGCAGCGCGACTAGCGGGAACCAAGAGACCCAGTACTTC. Translated, it gives CASSATSGNQETQYF.

The CDR3, as DNA: TGCAGCTCCACGGAGGGTACGCAGTATTTT. Translating it yields CSSTEGTQYF. The V call is TRBV29-1, the J call TRBJ2-3; tentatively, D is TRBD2 (6 bases). V was cut by 8 bases and J by 8 bases, with 11 bases left in between. CDR1 SQVTM and CDR2 ANQGSEA come from the germline V gene. The CDR3 runs to 10 residues.

The chain recombines TRBV11-2 with TRBJ1-1, with 8 bases aligning to TRBD1. V trimming: 2 bases; J trimming: 6 bases; junction bases outside the gene matches: 8. The CDR3 covers 15 residues. The V gene's germline CDR1 is SGHAT and CDR2 FQNNGV. CDR3 amino acids: CASSLQDREWAEAFF. The DNA of the CDR3 is TGTGCCAGCAGCTTACAGGACAGGGAATGGGCTGAAGCTTTCTTT.

The chain is built from TRBV19 and TRBJ2-2, with D perhaps TRBD2 (5 bases). CDR1 LNHDA and CDR2 SQIVND come from the germline V gene (reference sequence). V was cut by 5 bases and J by 7 bases, with 14 bases left in between. The CDR3 is made up of 14 amino acids. CDR3 loop: CASSLPGSSGELFF. CDR3 DNA: TGTGCCAGTAGTCTTCCGGGGTCGAGCGGGGAGCTGTTTTTT.

The CDR3 here is CASSLAGVRTGELFF. The CDR3 bases are TGTGCCAGCAGTTTAGCGGGAGTGCGGACCGGGGAGCTGTTTTTT. V is TRBV25-1 and J is TRBJ2-2; 9 positions match TRBD2. J lost 5 bases, V lost 5 bases, and 6 bases had no gene match. The CDR3 is 15 residues long. Germline lookup yields CDR1 MGHDK and CDR2 SYGVNS.

In this sample, this clone turned up once. J is TRBJ2-7 and V is TRBV27; no clear D gene. The V and J ends lost 0 bases and 1 base respectively, with 13 bases between them. The CDR3 runs 16 residues. Germline lookup yields CDR1 MNHEY and CDR2 SMNVEV (reference sequence). The DNA of the CDR3 is TGTGCCAGCAGTTTATCGACCCGGAGCCCATCCTACGAGCAGTACTTC. The encoded protein is CASSLSTRSPSYEQYF.

The chain links TRBV12-3 or TRBV12-4 to TRBJ1-4, with D possibly TRBD1 on 5 matching bases. The CDR3 loop spans 13 amino acids. V gave up 6 bases and J gave up 5 bases, with 10 bases separating them. CDR3 sequence: CASSREQNEKLFF. The CDR3 nucleotides are TGTGCCAGCAGCAGGGAACAGAATGAAAAACTGTTTTTT.

V is TRBV9 and J is TRBJ2-5; 7 nucleotides agree with TRBD1. The CDR3 totals 15 residues. The ends lost 2 bases at V and 3 bases at J; junction bases unmatched: 7. CDR1 and CDR2 (germline): SGDLS, YYNGEE. CDR3 bases: TGTGCCAGCAGCGTCAGTACAGGGGTTAAAGAGACCCAGTACTTC. It encodes CASSVSTGVKETQYF.

The chain is built from TRBV13 and TRBJ1-4, with D tentatively TRBD1 (5 bases). This CDR3 comprises 15 residues. CDR1 is PRHDT and CDR2 is FYEKMQ in the germline V gene (reference sequence). V gave up 0 bases and J gave up 8 bases, with 13 bases separating them. The CDR3 here is CASSLGAGQEEKLFF. The DNA of the CDR3 is TGTGCCAGCAGCTTAGGGGCAGGGCAAGAGGAAAAACTGTTTTTT.

This clone has only one observation. The chain carries TRBV10-3 and TRBJ2-3; D gene ambiguous. Germline CDR1 reads ENHRY; CDR2 reads SYGVKD. This CDR3 spans 12 amino acids. Between the trimmed V and J ends, which lost 6 bases and 2 bases, there was a span of 6 bases. The chain's CDR3 is CAISQITDTQYF. CDR3 nucleotides: TGTGCCATCAGCCAGATCACAGATACGCAGTATTTT.

The V gene is TRBV5-8, the J gene TRBJ2-1; 8 bases are a match to TRBD2. Germline loops: CDR1 SGHTS, CDR2 YDEGEE. The CDR3 loop spans 12 amino acids. V lost 7 bases to trimming and J lost 6 bases; unmatched junction nucleotides: 3. CDR3 nucleotide sequence: TGTGCCAGCGGGGGACTAGTCAATGAGCAGTTCTTC. Translating it yields CASGGLVNEQFF. The full variable domain, rest sourced from reference TRBV5-8 and TRBJ2-1, is EAGVTQSPTHLIKTRGQQATLRCSPISGHTSVYWYQQALGLGLQFLLWYDEGEERNRGNFPPRFSGRQFPNYSSELNVNALELEDSALYLCASGGLVNEQFFGPGTRLTVL.

This sequence joins TRBV5-6 and TRBJ2-3; 7 nucleotides match TRBD2. This CDR3 is 16 amino acids long. The germline CDR1 and CDR2 sequences are SGHDT and YYEEEE. Germline trimming cut 3 bases from V and 4 bases from J; bases unmatched to any gene: 11. As DNA, the CDR3 is TGTGCCAGCAGCTCTCCGGCTAGCGGAGTGCCAGATACGCAGTATTTT. It translates to CASSSPASGVPDTQYF.

The chain links TRBV18 to TRBJ1-1; D may be TRBD1 (5 bases). The germline V and J ends were trimmed by 6 bases and 1 base, with 9 bases remaining between them. Germline CDR1 KGHSH, CDR2 LQKENI. This CDR3 has 13 amino acids. CDR3 DNA sequence: TGTGCCAGCTCGGGGCAGCAGAACACTGAAGCTTTCTTT. Residues: CASSGQQNTEAFF.

This clone appeared once. The CDR3: CATSVIEAGGRDTQYF. CDR3 bases: TGTGCCACCAGTGTCATTGAGGCAGGGGGGAGAGATACGCAGTATTTT. The rearrangement links TRBV24-1 to TRBJ2-3; TRBD1 might be the D (7 bases). The germline V gene has CDR1 KGHDR and CDR2 SFDVKD. The V end lost 5 bases, the J end lost 5 bases, and 19 bases lay between the germline ends. The CDR3 runs to 16 residues.

This sequence joins TRBV5-1 and TRBJ2-3, with TRBD1 matching 9 bases. J was trimmed by 2 bases and V by 0 bases; bases with no gene match: 10. Per the germline V gene, CDR1 is SGHRS and CDR2 is YFSETQ. The CDR3 sequence is 18 residues long. CDR3 residues: CASSLAETWDRDTDTQYF. The CDR3 DNA sequence: TGCGCCAGCAGCTTGGCAGAAACCTGGGACAGGGACACAGATACGCAGTATTTT.

The rearrangement links TRBV29-1 to TRBJ1-1; D unresolved. With 7 bases removed from V and 4 bases from J, the gap between germline ends came to 19 bases. Looked up from germline, CDR1 is SQVTM and CDR2 is ANQGSEA. This CDR3 region has 14 residues. As DNA, the CDR3 is TGCAGCGCCAGTCCCCGGGATTTGGTCACTGAAGCTTTCTTT. Residues: CSASPRDLVTEAFF. The whole variable domain, remainder taken from reference TRBV29-1 and TRBJ1-1, is SAVISQKPSRDICQRGTSLTIQCQVDSQVTMMFWYRQQPGQSLTLIATANQGSEATYESGFVIDKFPISRPNLTFSTLTVSNMSPEDSSIYLCSASPRDLVTEAFFGQGTRLTVV.

The V and J genes are TRBV5-1 and TRBJ2-1; unclear D gene. The germline CDR1 and CDR2 sequences are SGHRS and YFSETQ. CDR3 length: 14 residues. Between the trimmed V and J ends, which lost 2 bases and 3 bases, there was a span of 9 bases. The CDR3 DNA sequence: TGCGCCAGCAGCTTAGCGCCGGACTACAATGAGCAGTTCTTC. Protein: CASSLAPDYNEQFF. The whole variable domain, remainder taken from reference TRBV5-1 and TRBJ2-1, is KAGVTQTPRYLIKTRGQQVTLSCSPISGHRSVSWYQQTPGQGLQFLFEYFSETQRNKGNFPGRFSGRQFSNSRSEMNVSTLELGDSALYLCASSLAPDYNEQFFGPGTRLTVL.

This clone was found a few times. The chain recombines TRBV6-5 with TRBJ2-5; 10 bases fit TRBD1. The CDR3 runs to 14 residues. V lost 6 bases, J lost 5 bases, and 6 bases stayed unmatched. Germline lookup yields CDR1 MNHEY and CDR2 SVGAGI. CDR3 sequence (DNA): TGTGCCAGCAGGCCGACAGGGGGCAAGGAGACCCAGTACTTC. Translating it yields CASRPTGGKETQYF.

The chain is built from TRBV15 and TRBJ2-1, with 8 positions matching TRBD2. The CDR3 loop spans 16 amino acids. The germline CDR1 and CDR2 sequences are LNHNV and YYDKDF (reference sequence). V shed 3 bases, J shed 5 bases, and the junction held 9 bases outside the gene matches. The CDR3 sequence is CATSSQLAGSNNEQFF. The DNA of the CDR3 is TGTGCCACCAGCAGCCAGTTAGCGGGATCCAACAATGAGCAGTTCTTC.

V usage is TRBV30 and J usage is TRBJ1-5; TRBD1 matches at 8 bases. Trimming took 1 base from V and 5 from J; bases not matched to a gene: 4. Germline CDR1 GTSNPN, CDR2 SVGIG (reference sequence). CDR3 length: 14 residues. The CDR3 spells CAWSADRADQPQHF. The CDR3 nucleotides are TGTGCCTGGAGTGCGGACAGGGCAGATCAGCCCCAGCATTTT.

The chain carries TRBV23-1 and TRBJ1-1; 9 bases are shared with TRBD1. TRBV23-1 is annotated as an ORF whose role is uncertain. This CDR3 has 15 amino acids. Germline trimming cut 6 bases from V and 5 bases from J; bases unmatched to any gene: 10. CDR3 protein: CASSLLIDRGTEAFF. CDR3 nucleotides: TGCGCCAGCAGCCTTCTGATAGACAGGGGGACTGAAGCTTTCTTT.

This clone showed up just once. The rearrangement links TRBV5-1 to TRBJ2-7, with D perhaps TRBD2 (6 bases). In germline, CDR1 is SGHRS, CDR2 YFSETQ. V lost 2 bases, J lost 2 bases, and 14 bases lay in between. The CDR3 totals 15 residues. The CDR3, as DNA: TGCGCCAGCAGCTTTGGAGGGTATAACCCCTACGAGCAGTACTTC. It specifies CASSFGGYNPYEQYF.

The J gene is TRBJ1-4, the V gene TRBV5-6, with D unclear. Looked up from germline, CDR1 is SGHDT and CDR2 is YYEEEE. The ends were cut back, 0 bases at V and 0 bases at J, with 6 bases in the middle. This CDR3 has 15 residues. In DNA, the CDR3 is TGTGCCAGCAGCTTGGCCGGGGCAACTAATGAAAAACTGTTTTTT. This codes for CASSLAGATNEKLFF.

The genes are TRBV24-1 and TRBJ1-5; D gene unclear. V dropped 9 bases and J dropped 2 bases, with 13 bases sitting between them. This CDR3 is 14 amino acids long. Per the germline V gene, CDR1 is KGHDR and CDR2 is SFDVKD. The CDR3 bases are TGTGCCACCTCGGCGGGTGATGGCAATCAGCCCCAGCATTTT. Its protein product is CATSAGDGNQPQHF.

The chain has TRBV19 and TRBJ2-5; 7 bases align to TRBD1. The CDR3 is 14 amino acids. With 5 bases clipped from V and 4 bases from J, the junction kept 7 bases outside the gene matches. Germline-derived CDR1 and CDR2 are LNHDA and SQIVND (reference sequence). For the CDR3, the DNA is TGTGCCAGTAGTTTGGTGGCAGGGGGAGAGACCCAGTACTTC. Its protein is CASSLVAGGETQYF. The whole variable domain, filled in from reference TRBV19 and TRBJ2-5, reads DGGITQSPKYLFRKEGQNVTLSCEQNLNHDAMYWYRQDPGQGLRLIYYSQIVNDFQKGDIAEGYSVSREKKESFPLTVTSAQKNPTAFYLCASSLVAGGETQYFGPGTRLLVL.

The chain combines TRBV7-8 with TRBJ2-2, with D perhaps matching TRBD2 (6 bases). This CDR3 contains 15 residues. Germline CDR1 reads SGHVS; CDR2 reads FQNEAQ. Trimming removed 1 base at V and 4 bases at J, with 10 bases between. CDR3 sequence reads: CASSLVQGGTGELFF. CDR3 coding DNA: TGTGCCAGCAGCTTAGTCCAGGGAGGCACCGGGGAGCTGTTTTTT.